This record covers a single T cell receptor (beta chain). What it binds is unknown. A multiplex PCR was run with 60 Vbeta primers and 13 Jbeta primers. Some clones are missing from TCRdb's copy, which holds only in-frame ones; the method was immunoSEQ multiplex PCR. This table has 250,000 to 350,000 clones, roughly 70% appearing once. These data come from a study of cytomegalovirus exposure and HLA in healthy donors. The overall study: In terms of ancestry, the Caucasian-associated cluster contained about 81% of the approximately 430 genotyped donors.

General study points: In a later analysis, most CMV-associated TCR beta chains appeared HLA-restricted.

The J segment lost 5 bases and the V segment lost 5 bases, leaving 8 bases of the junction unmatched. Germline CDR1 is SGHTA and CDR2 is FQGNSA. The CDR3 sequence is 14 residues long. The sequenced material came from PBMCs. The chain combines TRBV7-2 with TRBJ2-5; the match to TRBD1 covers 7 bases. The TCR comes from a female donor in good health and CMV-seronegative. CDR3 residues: CASSRRGGRETQYF. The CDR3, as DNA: TGTGCCAGCAGCCGTCGAGGGGGCAGGGAGACCCAGTACTTC.